This T cell receptor beta chain was identified during a study of shared clonotypes between healthy human individuals. Several immunoSEQ plates held equal portions of the genomic DNA taken from each subset. Libraries were prepared by immunoSEQ multiplex PCR; TCRdb keeps only in-frame clonotypes and omits some of them. The table includes approximately 1,000,000 clones, roughly 80% detected once. On this clone itself: Antigen: not known.

Study-level findings and limits: Sampling involved blood alone; tissue repertoires likely differ. Roughly 5% of naive CD4 clonotypes were common to several donors. Compared with clonotypes that all four donors shared, non-shared clonotypes had lower generation probabilities.

Losses at the gene ends were 7 bases for V and 0 bases for J; bases not matched to a gene: 12. CDR1 is SQVTM and CDR2 is ANQGSEA in the germline V gene. The CDR3 runs 16 residues. The chain combines TRBV29-1 with TRBJ2-3; TRBD2 aligns across 8 bases. The sample was memory CD4+ T cells from PBMCs. Described subset: CD45RA-negative fraction. The receptor comes from a man younger than 35 in good health. Some clones in this sample may be carry-over from other donors' samples. The CDR3 sequence is CSAEYRREASTDTQYF. CDR3 in DNA: TGCAGCGCCGAGTATAGGCGGGAGGCTAGCACAGATACGCAGTATTTT.